Listed here are 32 T cell receptor beta chains from one sample, sequenced in a study of OX40 agonist ivuxolimab in advanced cancers. The library relied on the immunoSEQ multiplex PCR assay. TCRdb limited this immuneACCESS table to in-frame rearrangements with V and J called. A share of clones is missing; checked studies link under half to unresolved V genes, and the rest is unexplained. In this sample the table shows tens of thousands of clones, around 84% of which occur a single time. In total, the top ten clones hold roughly a third of the sample. The specimen comprised CD4+ or CD8+ T cells sorted from blood, sampled in a trial of the OX40 agonist ivuxolimab. These receptors all come from an adult with an advanced solid tumor such as melanoma, head and neck, liver or kidney cancer.

The rearrangement uses TRBV9 and TRBJ2-3; 7 positions match TRBD1. In germline, CDR1 is SGDLS, CDR2 YYNGEE. V trimming: 3 bases; J trimming: 0 bases; junction bases outside the gene matches: 4. This CDR3 has 15 residues. CDR3 coding DNA: TGTGCCAGCAGCGCCGGGACAGCTAGCACAGATACGCAGTATTTT. Its protein product is CASSAGTASTDTQYF.

The chain carries TRBV4-1 and TRBJ1-2; TRBD1 matches 9 bases. Germline lookup yields CDR1 MGHRA and CDR2 YSYEKL. The CDR3 consists of 18 residues. V shed 4 bases and J 0 bases; nucleotides not matched to a gene: 12. The CDR3, as DNA: TGCGCCAGCAGCCGGCCGACAGGGGGGACTACCGCTAACTATGGCTACACCTTC. Translating it yields CASSRPTGGTTANYGYTF.

The genes are TRBV28 and TRBJ2-1, with a possible D match to TRBD2 (5 bases). The CDR3 is 13 residues long. V shed 6 bases and J shed 14 bases, with 20 bases lying between them. Germline V gene lookup returns CDR1 MDHEN and CDR2 SYDVKM. In DNA, the CDR3 is TGTGCCAGCAGACAAATTTCAGCGAGGGCGGAGTTCTTC. It translates to CASRQISARAEFF.

The V gene is TRBV9, the J gene TRBJ2-5, with 8 bases matching TRBD2. With V trimmed by 6 bases and J by 4 bases, 11 bases remained unmatched. Germline assignment: CDR1 SGDLS and CDR2 YYNGEE. The CDR3 loop spans 15 amino acids. The CDR3 nucleotides are TGTGCCAGCACCTCCGGCGGGAGGAGTCCAGAGACCCAGTACTTC. Residues: CASTSGGRSPETQYF.

This clone was seen only once. The chain couples TRBV12-5 to TRBJ2-7, with D perhaps TRBD2 (5 bases). This CDR3 spans 18 amino acids. Looked up from germline, CDR1 is LGHNT and CDR2 is FRNRAP. Trimming took 2 bases from V and 0 from J, leaving 20 bases between them. The CDR3 sequence: CASGLTLAGSRISYEQYF. DNA of the CDR3: TGTGCTAGTGGTTTGACGCTCGCGGGTAGCCGGATCTCCTACGAGCAGTACTTC.

The chain is built from TRBV6-5 and TRBJ1-2, with D possibly matching TRBD1 (6 bases). The germline V gene has CDR1 MNHEY and CDR2 SVGAGI. The CDR3 is made up of 14 amino acids. Trimming pared 3 bases from V and 2 bases from J, leaving 10 bases between. The CDR3 loop is CASSYEGGNYGYTF. The CDR3 region has the DNA TGTGCCAGCAGTTATGAGGGGGGGAACTATGGCTACACCTTC.

This clone showed up just once. The genes are TRBV7-8 and TRBJ1-1; no clear D gene. V was shortened by 5 bases and J by 7 bases, with 8 bases between the two germline ends. Germline V CDR1 and CDR2: SGHVS, FQNEAQ. CDR3 length: 11 amino acids. The CDR3 protein is CASSPQYEAFF. The CDR3 DNA reads TGTGCCAGCAGCCCACAATATGAAGCTTTCTTT.

This clone is labeled as medium-sized. V is TRBV7-8 and J is TRBJ2-1, with D perhaps matching TRBD2 (5 bases). CDR1 is SGHVS and CDR2 is FQNEAQ in the germline V gene. The V gene lost 5 bases and the J gene lost 8 bases, with 10 bases spanning the gap. The CDR3 is 12 residues long. CDR3 in amino acids: CASSLRGDEQFF. DNA of the CDR3: TGTGCCAGCAGCCTTCGGGGAGATGAGCAGTTCTTC.

In its sample, this clone was seen a few times. The chain is built from TRBV28 and TRBJ1-1, with D unresolved. The CDR3 runs to 13 residues. V dropped 6 bases and J dropped 0 bases, with 8 bases sitting between them. CDR1 MDHEN and CDR2 SYDVKM come from the germline V gene. CDR3 sequence: CASSSDMNTEAFF. As DNA, the CDR3 is TGTGCCAGCAGCAGTGACATGAACACTGAAGCTTTCTTT.

V gene TRBV6-5 combines with J gene TRBJ2-2, with D unclear. The CDR3 loop spans 13 amino acids. Germline CDR1 reads MNHEY; CDR2 reads SVGAGI. The ends were cut back, 2 bases at V and 1 base at J, with 2 bases in the middle. CDR3 DNA sequence: TGTGCCAGCAGTTACCTGAACACCGGGGAGCTGTTTTTT. Its translation: CASSYLNTGELFF.

V usage is TRBV7-2 and J usage is TRBJ2-4, with 12 bases lining up with TRBD2. Germline V CDR1 and CDR2: SGHTA, FQGNSA. CDR3 length: 13 residues. V gave up 6 bases and J gave up 9 bases; unmatched junction bases: 3. CDR3: CASRPSGRVIQYF. DNA for the CDR3: TGTGCCAGCAGGCCTAGCGGGAGGGTCATTCAGTACTTC.

The chain recombines TRBV5-1 with TRBJ2-1, with TRBD2 matching 11 bases. The junction had 10 bases not matched to a gene; V was cut back by 4 bases and J by 10 bases. This CDR3 comprises 15 residues. Germline V gene lookup returns CDR1 SGHRS and CDR2 YFSETQ. The DNA of the CDR3 is TGCGCCAGCAGCACCGTAGCGGGAGGGCCTCCCGAGCAGTTCTTC. This translates into CASSTVAGGPPEQFF.

This clone was counted once. V is TRBV19 and J is TRBJ1-5, with D unresolved. CDR1 and CDR2 (germline): LNHDA, SQIVND (reference sequence). The CDR3 is made up of 15 amino acids. Trimming removed 5 bases at V and 3 bases at J, with 14 bases between. The CDR3 protein is CASSPPYGFNQPQHF. The CDR3 nucleotides read TGTGCCAGTAGTCCTCCCTATGGTTTCAATCAGCCCCAGCATTTT.

The chain employs TRBV6-5 and TRBJ2-5; a possible D gene is TRBD1 (6 bases). Germline-derived CDR1 and CDR2 are MNHEY and SVGAGI. The CDR3 runs 15 residues. The V gene lost 4 bases and the J gene lost 2 bases, with 14 bases spanning the gap. CDR3 nucleotides: TGTGCCAGCAGTTTCCAACGGACAGTACAAGAGACCCAGTACTTC. Protein product: CASSFQRTVQETQYF.

By sample fraction, this clone is medium-sized (0.01 to 0.1%). The genes are TRBV27 and TRBJ1-1; unclear D gene. CDR1 and CDR2 from the germline V gene are MNHEY and SMNVEV (reference sequence). This CDR3 spans 14 amino acids. V was clipped by 4 bases and J by 2 bases, with 11 bases between them. The DNA for the CDR3 is TGTGCCAGCAGTTCGTGGACGGACAACACTGAAGCTTTCTTT. This translates into CASSSWTDNTEAFF.

The genes are TRBV5-1 and TRBJ2-7; 8 bases match TRBD1. The junction had 8 bases not matched to a gene; V was cut back by 4 bases and J by 2 bases. CDR1 is SGHRS and CDR2 is YFSETQ in the germline V gene. This CDR3 is built from 15 residues. The CDR3 region has the DNA TGCGCCAGCAGCCCGCGGACAGGGACAACCTACGAGCAGTACTTC. Translating gives CASSPRTGTTYEQYF.

This chain links TRBV2 with TRBJ2-7; 7 positions agree with TRBD1. The CDR3 runs to 13 residues. Trimming removed 3 bases from V and 5 bases from J; junction bases left unmatched: 4. The germline V gene has CDR1 SNHLY and CDR2 FYNNEI. The CDR3 region has the DNA TGTGCCAGCAGTGACAGGGGGATCAACGAGCAGTACTTC. It yields the protein CASSDRGINEQYF.

The chain employs TRBV6-5 and TRBJ1-1, with D hard to call. This CDR3 spans 13 amino acids. V was pared by 2 bases and J by 4 bases, with 8 bases between. Germline V lookup: CDR1 MNHEY, CDR2 SVGAGI. This CDR3 reads CASSYPSGTEAFF. The CDR3, as DNA: TGTGCCAGCAGTTACCCATCTGGCACTGAAGCTTTCTTT.

The chain carries TRBV6-4 and TRBJ2-1; 11 positions match TRBD2. After removal of 6 bases from V and 8 bases from J, the junction contained 9 bases not matched to a gene. Germline V CDR1 and CDR2: MRHNA, SNTAGT. CDR3 size: 15 residues. CDR3 sequence reads: CASSRTSGSSDEQFF. The CDR3 bases are TGTGCCAGCAGCCGAACTAGCGGGAGTAGCGATGAGCAGTTCTTC.

In its sample, this clone was seen a few times. V and J are TRBV28 and TRBJ1-5, with TRBD1 matching 7 bases. With 4 bases clipped from V and 0 bases from J, the junction kept 3 bases outside the gene matches. In germline, CDR1 is MDHEN, CDR2 SYDVKM. The CDR3 is 15 residues long. DNA of the CDR3: TGTGCCAGCAGTTCGTACAGGGGTAGCAATCAGCCCCAGCATTTT. Translation gives CASSSYRGSNQPQHF.

The chain uses TRBV4-1 and TRBJ1-3; D is uncertain. From germline, CDR1 is MGHRA and CDR2 YSYEKL. V lost 0 bases to trimming and J lost 4 bases, with 10 bases between them. The CDR3 spans 15 residues. This chain's CDR3 is CASSQDPPVGNTIYF. CDR3 DNA sequence: TGCGCCAGCAGCCAAGATCCCCCGGTCGGAAACACCATATATTTT.

V and J are TRBV9 and TRBJ2-2, with 9 bases matching TRBD2. The V gene's germline CDR1 is SGDLS and CDR2 YYNGEE. This CDR3 has 18 residues. J was trimmed by 4 bases and V by 3 bases; bases with no gene match: 13. CDR3 sequence (DNA): TGTGCCAGCAGCGCCTCCCCCGGGACTAGCAGTCGCACCGGGGAGCTGTTTTTT. Translated, it gives CASSASPGTSSRTGELFF.

J is TRBJ2-7 and V is TRBV21-1; the table names TRBD1, a call not compared with the DNA. TRBV21-1 is tagged as a pseudogene. CDR3 length equals 17 residues. For the CDR3, the DNA is TGTGCCAGCAGCAAAGCGGTTCAGGGATTAAGCTCCTACGAGCAGTACTTC. The encoded protein is CASSKAVQGLSSYEQYF.

The chain recombines TRBV6-1 with TRBJ1-4, with D possibly being TRBD1 (5 bases). Germline lookup yields CDR1 MNHNS and CDR2 SASEGT. This CDR3 spans 16 amino acids. Trimming pared 3 bases from V and 7 bases from J, leaving 18 bases between. CDR3 DNA: TGTGCCAGCAGTGAGCAAGTGGGGGGACGGGGTGAAAAACTGTTTTTT. Its protein product is CASSEQVGGRGEKLFF.

V is TRBV29-1 and J is TRBJ2-5; D is unclear. CDR1 SQVTM and CDR2 ANQGSEA come from the germline V gene. V shed 3 bases and J shed 5 bases, with 13 bases lying between them. This CDR3 is built from 13 residues. The CDR3 loop is CSVDGRDRETQYF. The CDR3 region has the DNA TGCAGCGTTGACGGCCGAGATAGGGAGACCCAGTACTTC.

Here the CDR3 DNA reads TGTGCCAGCAGCCAAGGACTAGGAGCTTACGAGCAGTACTTC. This codes for CASSQGLGAYEQYF. The gene calls are TRBV4-2 and TRBJ2-7; D might be TRBD2 (6 bases). Deletions cut 1 base from V and 4 bases from J, with 11 bases between. CDR1 and CDR2 from the germline V gene are LGHNA and YNFKEQ. The CDR3 is 14 amino acids.

The V gene is TRBV6-4, the J gene TRBJ1-1; tentatively, D is TRBD1 (6 bases). V was shortened by 3 bases and J by 1 base, with 6 bases between the two germline ends. The CDR3 covers 13 residues. Germline loops: CDR1 MRHNA, CDR2 SNTAGT. CDR3 bases: TGTGCCAGCAGTGAGGGGGCGAACACTGAAGCTTTCTTT. This encodes CASSEGANTEAFF.

In its sample, this clone ranks as medium-sized. The chain uses TRBV7-9 and TRBJ2-6; D ambiguous. Germline V lookup: CDR1 SEHNR, CDR2 FQNEAQ (reference sequence). The CDR3 spans 14 residues. V lost 1 base and J 13 bases, leaving 14 bases between the germline ends. CDR3 in amino acids: CASSLVGPVTVLTF. The CDR3 region has the DNA TGTGCCAGCAGCTTAGTGGGCCCCGTAACGGTCCTGACTTTC.

The J gene is TRBJ2-3, the V gene TRBV6-1, with 12 bases aligning to TRBD1. V shed 4 bases and J 6 bases; nucleotides not matched to a gene: 5. The length of the CDR3 is 15 residues. CDR1 MNHNS and CDR2 SASEGT come from the germline V gene. CDR3 nucleotide sequence: TGTGCCAGCAGTGGCCGGGACAGGGGGCAGGATACGCAGTATTTT. This sequence encodes CASSGRDRGQDTQYF.

V is TRBV19 and J is TRBJ2-7, with D possibly being TRBD1 (6 bases). Germline V gene lookup returns CDR1 LNHDA and CDR2 SQIVND (reference sequence). V shed 3 bases and J shed 0 bases, with 12 bases lying between them. The CDR3 totals 15 residues. CDR3 loop: CASSIRGLSSYEQYF. The CDR3 nucleotides read TGTGCCAGTAGTATCAGGGGCCTGAGCTCCTACGAGCAGTACTTC. The full variable domain, completed using reference TRBV19 and TRBJ2-7, is DGGITQSPKYLFRKEGQNVTLSCEQNLNHDAMYWYRQDPGQGLRLIYYSQIVNDFQKGDIAEGYSVSREKKESFPLTVTSAQKNPTAFYLCASSIRGLSSYEQYFGPGTRLTVT.

CDR3 residues: CASSFRGLQETQYF. CDR3 bases: TGTGCCAGCAGTTTCCGGGGTTTACAAGAGACCCAGTACTTC. The rearrangement joins TRBV28 to TRBJ2-5, with D possibly being TRBD2 (5 bases). This CDR3 spans 14 amino acids. CDR1 and CDR2 (germline): MDHEN, SYDVKM. V lost 3 bases and J lost 2, with 10 bases in between. The whole variable domain, filled in from reference TRBV28 and TRBJ2-5, reads DVKVTQSSRYLVKRTGEKVFLECVQDMDHENMFWYRQDPGLGLRLIYFSYDVKMKEKGDIPEGYSVSREKKERFSLILESASTNQTSMYLCASSFRGLQETQYFGPGTRLLVL.

J is TRBJ2-5 and V is TRBV4-1; TRBD2 matches at 13 bases. Gene TRBJ2-7 matches the end of the DNA better, so the J call may be wrong. The length of the CDR3 is 15 residues. Germline V CDR1 and CDR2: MGHRA, YSYEKL. CDR3 residues: CASSVGTSGIYEQYF. The CDR3 DNA sequence: TGCGCCAGCAGTGTCGGGACTAGCGGGATATACGAGCAGTACTTC.